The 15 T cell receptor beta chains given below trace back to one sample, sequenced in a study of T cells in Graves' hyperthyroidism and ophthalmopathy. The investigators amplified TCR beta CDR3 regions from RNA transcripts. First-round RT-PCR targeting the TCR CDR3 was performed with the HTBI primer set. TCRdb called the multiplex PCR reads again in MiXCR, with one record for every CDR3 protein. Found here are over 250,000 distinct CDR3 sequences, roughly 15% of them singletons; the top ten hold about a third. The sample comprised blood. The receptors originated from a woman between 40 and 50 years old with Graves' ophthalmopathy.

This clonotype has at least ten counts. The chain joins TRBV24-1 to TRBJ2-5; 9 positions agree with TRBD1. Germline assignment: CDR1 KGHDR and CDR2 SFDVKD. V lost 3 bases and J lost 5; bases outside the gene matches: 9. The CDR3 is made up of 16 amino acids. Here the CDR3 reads CATSDQKTGGRETQYF. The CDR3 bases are TGTGCCACCAGTGATCAAAAAACAGGGGGCCGGGAGACCCAGTACTTC.

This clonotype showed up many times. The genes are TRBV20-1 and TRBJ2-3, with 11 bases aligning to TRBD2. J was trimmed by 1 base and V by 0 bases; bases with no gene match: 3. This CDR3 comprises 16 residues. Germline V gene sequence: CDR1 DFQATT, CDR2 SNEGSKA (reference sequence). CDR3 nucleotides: TGCAGTGCTAGAGATGCACTAGCGGGAGGCACAGATACGCAGTATTTT. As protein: CSARDALAGGTDTQYF.

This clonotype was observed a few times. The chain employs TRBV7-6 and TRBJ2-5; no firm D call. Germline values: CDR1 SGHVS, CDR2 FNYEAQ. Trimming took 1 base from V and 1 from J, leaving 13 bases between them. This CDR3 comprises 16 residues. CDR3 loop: CASSLVGLRIQETQYF. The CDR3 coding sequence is TGTGCCAGCAGCTTAGTTGGGCTACGCATCCAAGAGACCCAGTACTTC. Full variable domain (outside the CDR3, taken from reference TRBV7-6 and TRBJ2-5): GAGVSQSPRYKVTKRGQDVALRCDPISGHVSLYWYRQALGQGPEFLTYFNYEAQQDKSGLPNDRFSAERPEGSISTLTIQRTEQRDSAMYRCASSLVGLRIQETQYFGPGTRLLVL.

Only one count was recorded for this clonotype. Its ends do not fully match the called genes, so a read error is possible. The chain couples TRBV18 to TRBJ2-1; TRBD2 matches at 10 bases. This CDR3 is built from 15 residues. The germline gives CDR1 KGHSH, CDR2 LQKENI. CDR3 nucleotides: TGTGCCAGCTCCCCACTAGCGGGGACCCCCAATGAGCAGTTCTTC. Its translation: CASSPLAGTPNEQFF.

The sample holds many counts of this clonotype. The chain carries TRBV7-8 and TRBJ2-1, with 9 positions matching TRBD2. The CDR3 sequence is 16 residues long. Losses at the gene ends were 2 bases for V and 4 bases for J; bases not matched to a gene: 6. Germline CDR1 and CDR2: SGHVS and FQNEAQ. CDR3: CASSLPVAGEYNEQFF. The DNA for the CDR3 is TGTGCCAGCAGCTTACCCGTAGCGGGGGAGTACAATGAGCAGTTCTTC.

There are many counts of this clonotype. The CDR3 DNA sequence: TGTGCCAGCCAGACAACTCCGCATAGCAATCAGCCCCAGCATTTT. Its translation: CASQTTPHSNQPQHF. The chain couples TRBV28 to TRBJ1-5; D remains ambiguous. Germline loops: CDR1 MDHEN, CDR2 SYDVKM. CDR3 length: 15 residues. Trimming shortened V by 8 bases and J by 0 bases, and 14 bases separated the two germline ends.

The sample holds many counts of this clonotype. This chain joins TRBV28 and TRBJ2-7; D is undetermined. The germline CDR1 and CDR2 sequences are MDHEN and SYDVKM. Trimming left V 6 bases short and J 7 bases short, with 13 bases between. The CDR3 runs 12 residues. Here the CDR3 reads CASRYLIGEQYF. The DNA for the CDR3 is TGTGCCAGCAGATACCTTATAGGGGAGCAGTACTTC. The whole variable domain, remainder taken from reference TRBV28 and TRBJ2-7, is DVKVTQSSRYLVKRTGEKVFLECVQDMDHENMFWYRQDPGLGLRLIYFSYDVKMKEKGDIPEGYSVSREKKERFSLILESASTNQTSMYLCASRYLIGEQYFGPGTRLTVT.

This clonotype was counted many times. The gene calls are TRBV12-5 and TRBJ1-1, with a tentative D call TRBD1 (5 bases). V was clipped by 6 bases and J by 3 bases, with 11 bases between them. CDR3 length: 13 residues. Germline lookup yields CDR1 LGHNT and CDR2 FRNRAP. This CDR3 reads CASGTHRYTEAFF. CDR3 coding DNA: TGTGCTAGTGGCACCCACAGGTACACTGAAGCTTTCTTT. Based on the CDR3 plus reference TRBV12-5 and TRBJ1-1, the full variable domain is DARVTQTPRHKVTEMGQEVTMRCQPILGHNTVFWYRQTMMQGLELLAYFRNRAPLDDSGMPKDRFSAEMPDATLATLKIQPSEPRDSAVYFCASGTHRYTEAFFGQGTRLTVV.

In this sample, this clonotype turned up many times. The CDR3 DNA is TGTGCCAGCGGATCAAGGTGGACAGGGGGCGCGGATGGCTACACCTTC. Translation: CASGSRWTGGADGYTF. This chain uses TRBV2 with TRBJ1-2; TRBD1 aligns across 11 bases. The V and J ends lost 8 bases and 6 bases, in that order; junction bases with no gene match: 14. The CDR3 has 16 amino acids. Germline V gene sequence: CDR1 SNHLY, CDR2 FYNNEI.

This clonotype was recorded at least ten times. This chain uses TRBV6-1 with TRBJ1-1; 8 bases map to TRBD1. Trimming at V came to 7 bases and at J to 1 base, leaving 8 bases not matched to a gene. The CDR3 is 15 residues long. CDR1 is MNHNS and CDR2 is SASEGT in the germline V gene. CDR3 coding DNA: TGTGCCAGCAATGGGGGACAGGCGAGGAACACTGAAGCTTTCTTT. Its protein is CASNGGQARNTEAFF.

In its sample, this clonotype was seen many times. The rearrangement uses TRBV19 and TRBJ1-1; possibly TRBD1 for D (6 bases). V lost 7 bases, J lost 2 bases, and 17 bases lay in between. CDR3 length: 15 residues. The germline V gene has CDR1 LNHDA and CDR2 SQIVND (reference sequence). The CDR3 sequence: CASMGGQGKNTEAFF. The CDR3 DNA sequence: TGTGCCAGTATGGGAGGGCAGGGGAAAAACACTGAAGCTTTCTTT.

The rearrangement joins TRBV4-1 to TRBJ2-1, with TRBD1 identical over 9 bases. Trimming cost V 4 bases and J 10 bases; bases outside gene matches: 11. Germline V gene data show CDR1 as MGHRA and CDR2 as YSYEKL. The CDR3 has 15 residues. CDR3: CASSPDGTGMREQFF. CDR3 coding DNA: TGCGCCAGCAGCCCAGACGGGACAGGGATGAGGGAGCAGTTCTTC.

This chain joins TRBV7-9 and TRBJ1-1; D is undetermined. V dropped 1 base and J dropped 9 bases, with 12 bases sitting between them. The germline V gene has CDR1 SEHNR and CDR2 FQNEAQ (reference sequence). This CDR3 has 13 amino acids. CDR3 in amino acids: CASSLVSGPKAFF. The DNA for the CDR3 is TGTGCCAGCAGCTTAGTTTCAGGACCGAAAGCTTTCTTT.

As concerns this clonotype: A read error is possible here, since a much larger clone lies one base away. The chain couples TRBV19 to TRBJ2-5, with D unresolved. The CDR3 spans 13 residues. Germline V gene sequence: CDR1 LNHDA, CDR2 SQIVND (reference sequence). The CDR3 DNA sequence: TGTGCCGGTAGTCCTGGACCTCGAGAGACCCAGTACTTC. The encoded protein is CAGSPGPRETQYF. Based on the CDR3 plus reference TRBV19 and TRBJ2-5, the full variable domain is DGGITQSPKYLFRKEGQNVTLSCEQNLNHDAMYWYRQDPGQGLRLIYYSQIVNDFQKGDIAEGYSVSREKKESFPLTVTSAQKNPTAFYLCAGSPGPRETQYFGPGTRLLVL.

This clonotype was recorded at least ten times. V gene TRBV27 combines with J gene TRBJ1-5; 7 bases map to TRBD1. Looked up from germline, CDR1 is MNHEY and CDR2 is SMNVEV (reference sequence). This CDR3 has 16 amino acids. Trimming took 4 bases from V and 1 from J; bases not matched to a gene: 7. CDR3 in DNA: TGTGCCAGCAGTTCCGAGACAGGGTGGAGCAATCAGCCCCAGCATTTT. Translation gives CASSSETGWSNQPQHF.